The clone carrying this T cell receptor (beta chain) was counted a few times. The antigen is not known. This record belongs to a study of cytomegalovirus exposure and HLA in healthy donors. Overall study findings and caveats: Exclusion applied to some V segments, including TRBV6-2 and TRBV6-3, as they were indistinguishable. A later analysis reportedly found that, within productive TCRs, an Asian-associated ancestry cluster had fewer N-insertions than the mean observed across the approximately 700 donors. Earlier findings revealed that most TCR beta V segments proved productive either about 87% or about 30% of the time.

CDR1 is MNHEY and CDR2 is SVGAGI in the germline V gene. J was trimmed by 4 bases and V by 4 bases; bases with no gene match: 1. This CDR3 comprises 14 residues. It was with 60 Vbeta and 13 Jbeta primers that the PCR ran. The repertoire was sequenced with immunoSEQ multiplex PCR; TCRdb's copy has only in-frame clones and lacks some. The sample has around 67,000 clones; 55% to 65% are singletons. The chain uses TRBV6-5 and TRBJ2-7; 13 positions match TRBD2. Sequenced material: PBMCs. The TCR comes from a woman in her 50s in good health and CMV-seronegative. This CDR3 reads CASSWTSGRYEQYF. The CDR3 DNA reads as TGTGCCAGCAGTTGGACTAGCGGGAGATACGAGCAGTACTTC.